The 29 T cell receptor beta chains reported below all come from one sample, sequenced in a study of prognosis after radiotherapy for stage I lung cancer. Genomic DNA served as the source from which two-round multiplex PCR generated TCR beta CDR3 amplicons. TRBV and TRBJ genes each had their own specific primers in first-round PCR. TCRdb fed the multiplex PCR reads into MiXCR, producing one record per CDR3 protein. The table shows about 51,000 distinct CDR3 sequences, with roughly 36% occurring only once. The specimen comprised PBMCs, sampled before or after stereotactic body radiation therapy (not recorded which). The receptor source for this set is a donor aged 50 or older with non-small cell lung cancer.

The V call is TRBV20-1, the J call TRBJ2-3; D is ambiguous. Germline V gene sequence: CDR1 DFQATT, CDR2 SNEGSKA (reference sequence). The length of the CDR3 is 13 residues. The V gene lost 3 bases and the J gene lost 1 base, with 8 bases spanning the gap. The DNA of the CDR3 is TGCAGTGCTAGGCCGGATCGCACAGATACGCAGTATTTT. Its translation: CSARPDRTDTQYF.

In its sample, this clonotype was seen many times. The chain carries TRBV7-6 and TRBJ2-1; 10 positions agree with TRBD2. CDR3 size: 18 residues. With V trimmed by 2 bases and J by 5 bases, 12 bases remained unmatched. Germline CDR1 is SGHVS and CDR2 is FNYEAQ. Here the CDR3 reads CASSLRRSGRGGHNEQFF. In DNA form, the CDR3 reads TGTGCCAGCAGCTTACGACGGAGCGGGAGGGGGGGGCACAATGAGCAGTTCTTC.

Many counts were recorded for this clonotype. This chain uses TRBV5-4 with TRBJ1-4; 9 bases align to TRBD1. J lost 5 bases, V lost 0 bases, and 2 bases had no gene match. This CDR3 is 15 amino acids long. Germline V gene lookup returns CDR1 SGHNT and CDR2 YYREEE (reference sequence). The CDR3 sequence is CASSLAGQGNEKLFF. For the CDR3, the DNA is TGTGCCAGCAGCTTGGCCGGACAGGGGAATGAAAAACTGTTTTTT.

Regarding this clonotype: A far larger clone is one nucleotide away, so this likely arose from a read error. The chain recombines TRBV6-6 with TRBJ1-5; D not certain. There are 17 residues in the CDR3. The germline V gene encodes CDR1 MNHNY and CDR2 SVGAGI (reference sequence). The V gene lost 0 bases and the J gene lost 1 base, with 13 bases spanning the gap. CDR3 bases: TGTGCCAGCAGTTACTCGCAGGAACAAAGGAGCAATCAGCCCCAGCATTTT. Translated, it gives CASSYSQEQRSNQPQHF.

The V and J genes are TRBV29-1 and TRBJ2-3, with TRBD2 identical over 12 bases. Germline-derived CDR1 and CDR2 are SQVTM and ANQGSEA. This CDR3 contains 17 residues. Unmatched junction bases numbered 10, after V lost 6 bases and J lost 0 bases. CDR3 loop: CSVAGTSGYSSTDTQYF. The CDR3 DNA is TGCAGCGTCGCCGGGACTAGCGGGTACTCTAGCACAGATACGCAGTATTTT.

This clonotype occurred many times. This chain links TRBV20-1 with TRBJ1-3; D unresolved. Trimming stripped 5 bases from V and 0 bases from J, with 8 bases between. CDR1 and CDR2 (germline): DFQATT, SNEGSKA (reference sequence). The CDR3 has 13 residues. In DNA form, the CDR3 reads TGCAGTGCTCTCTCGGGCTCTGGAAACACCATATATTTT. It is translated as CSALSGSGNTIYF.

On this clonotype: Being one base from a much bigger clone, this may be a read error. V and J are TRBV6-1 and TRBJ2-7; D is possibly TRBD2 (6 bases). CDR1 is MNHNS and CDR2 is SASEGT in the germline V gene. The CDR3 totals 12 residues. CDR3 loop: CSSGPSAYEQYF. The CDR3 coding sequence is TGTTCCAGCGGGCCATCAGCCTACGAGCAGTACTTC.

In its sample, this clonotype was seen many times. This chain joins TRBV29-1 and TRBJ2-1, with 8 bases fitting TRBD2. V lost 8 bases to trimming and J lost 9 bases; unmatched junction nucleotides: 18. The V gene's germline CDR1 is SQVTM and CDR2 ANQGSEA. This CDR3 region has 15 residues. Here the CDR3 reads CSSRVRAGGPIEQFF. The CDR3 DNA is TGCAGCTCTAGGGTTCGGGCGGGAGGTCCCATTGAGCAGTTCTTC.

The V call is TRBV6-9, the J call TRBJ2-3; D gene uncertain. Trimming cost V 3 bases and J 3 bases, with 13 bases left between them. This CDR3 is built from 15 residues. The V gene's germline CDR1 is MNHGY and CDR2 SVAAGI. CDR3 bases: TGTGCCAGCAGTTACTCAATATTAGGTACAGATACGCAGTATTTT. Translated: CASSYSILGTDTQYF.

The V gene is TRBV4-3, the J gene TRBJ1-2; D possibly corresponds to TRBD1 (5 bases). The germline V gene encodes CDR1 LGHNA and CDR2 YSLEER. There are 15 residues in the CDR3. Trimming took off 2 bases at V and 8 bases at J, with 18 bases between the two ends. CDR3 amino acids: CASSQSGCFLGGYTF. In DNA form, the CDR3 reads TGCGCCAGCAGCCAATCAGGGTGCTTTCTAGGGGGCTACACCTTC.

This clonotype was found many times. CDR3 bases: TGTGCCAGCAGCTTTGGGGCGGTAAAGTTTGTAAACACCATATATTTT. The encoded protein is CASSFGAVKFVNTIYF. The rearrangement joins TRBV7-9 to TRBJ1-3, with a tentative D call TRBD1 (5 bases). Germline CDR1 reads SEHNR; CDR2 reads FQNEAQ (reference sequence). Trimming took 3 bases from V and 6 from J, leaving 18 bases between them. The CDR3 contains 16 residues.

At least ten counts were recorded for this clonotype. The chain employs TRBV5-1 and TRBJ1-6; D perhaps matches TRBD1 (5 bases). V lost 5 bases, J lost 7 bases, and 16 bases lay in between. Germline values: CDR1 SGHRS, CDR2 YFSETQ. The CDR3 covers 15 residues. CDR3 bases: TGCGCCAGCAGGCCCGGGAGGGAGGGGAATTCACCCCTCCACTTT. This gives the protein CASRPGREGNSPLHF.

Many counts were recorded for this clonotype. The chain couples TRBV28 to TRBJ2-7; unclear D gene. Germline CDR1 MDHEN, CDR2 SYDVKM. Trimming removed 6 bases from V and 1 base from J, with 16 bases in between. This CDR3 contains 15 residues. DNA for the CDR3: TGTGCCAGCAGCTCGCCCGGGCGGAGTTCCTACGAGCAGTACTTC. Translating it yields CASSSPGRSSYEQYF.

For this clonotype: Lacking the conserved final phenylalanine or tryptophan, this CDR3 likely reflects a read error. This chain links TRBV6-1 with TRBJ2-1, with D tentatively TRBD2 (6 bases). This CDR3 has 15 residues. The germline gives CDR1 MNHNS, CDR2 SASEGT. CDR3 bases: TGTGCCAGAAGTGCTCGGGAGATCGCCTACAATGAGCAGTTCTTA. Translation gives CARSAREIAYNEQFL.

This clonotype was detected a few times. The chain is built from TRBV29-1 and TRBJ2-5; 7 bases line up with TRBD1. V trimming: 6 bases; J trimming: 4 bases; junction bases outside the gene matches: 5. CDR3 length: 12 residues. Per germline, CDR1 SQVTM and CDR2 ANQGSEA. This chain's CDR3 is CSVQGWRETQYF. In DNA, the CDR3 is TGCAGCGTACAGGGGTGGAGAGAGACCCAGTACTTC.

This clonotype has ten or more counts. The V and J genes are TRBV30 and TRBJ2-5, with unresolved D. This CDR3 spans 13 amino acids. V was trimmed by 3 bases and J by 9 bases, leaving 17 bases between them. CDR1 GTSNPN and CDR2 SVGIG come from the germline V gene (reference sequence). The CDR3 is CAWSLLASSAQYF. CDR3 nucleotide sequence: TGTGCCTGGAGCCTACTTGCCTCATCGGCCCAGTACTTC.

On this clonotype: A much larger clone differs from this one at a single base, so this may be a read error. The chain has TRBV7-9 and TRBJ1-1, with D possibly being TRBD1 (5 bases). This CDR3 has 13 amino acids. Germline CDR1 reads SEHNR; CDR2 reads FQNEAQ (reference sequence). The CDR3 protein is CASSVGGNTESFF. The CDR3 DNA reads TGTGCCAGCAGCGTTGGGGGTAACACTGAATCTTTCTTT.

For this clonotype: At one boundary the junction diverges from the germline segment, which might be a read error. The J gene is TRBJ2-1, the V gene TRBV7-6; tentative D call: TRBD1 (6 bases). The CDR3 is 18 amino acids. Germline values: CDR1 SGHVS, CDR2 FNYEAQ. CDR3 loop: CASILVTPQGSPYNEQFF. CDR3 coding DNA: TGTGCCAGCATCTTAGTAACGCCGCAGGGGTCACCCTACAATGAGCAGTTCTTC.

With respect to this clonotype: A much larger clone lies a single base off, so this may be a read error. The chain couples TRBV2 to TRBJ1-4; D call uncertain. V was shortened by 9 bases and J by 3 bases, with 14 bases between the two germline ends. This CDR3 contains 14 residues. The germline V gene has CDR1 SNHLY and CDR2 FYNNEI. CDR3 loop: CASQYRAANEKLFF. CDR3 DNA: TGTGCCAGTCAGTATAGGGCGGCTAATGAAAAACTGTTTTTT. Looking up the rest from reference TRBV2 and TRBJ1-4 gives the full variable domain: EPEVTQTPSHQVTQMGQEVILRCVPISNHLYFYWYRQILGQKVEFLVSFYNNEISEKSEIFDDQFSVERPDGSNFTLKIRSTKLEDSAMYFCASQYRAANEKLFFGSGTQLSVL.

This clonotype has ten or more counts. CDR3 amino acids: CASRGAAVGTDTQYF. In DNA, the CDR3 is TGTGCCAGTAGGGGGGCAGCGGTCGGCACAGATACGCAGTATTTT. This sequence joins TRBV19 and TRBJ2-3; a possible D gene is TRBD1 (6 bases). This CDR3 spans 15 amino acids. Trimming took off 6 bases at V and 1 base at J, with 14 bases between the two ends. Germline CDR1 and CDR2: LNHDA and SQIVND (reference sequence). Drawing the rest from reference TRBV19 and TRBJ2-3, the complete variable domain is DGGITQSPKYLFRKEGQNVTLSCEQNLNHDAMYWYRQDPGQGLRLIYYSQIVNDFQKGDIAEGYSVSREKKESFPLTVTSAQKNPTAFYLCASRGAAVGTDTQYFGPGTRLTVL.

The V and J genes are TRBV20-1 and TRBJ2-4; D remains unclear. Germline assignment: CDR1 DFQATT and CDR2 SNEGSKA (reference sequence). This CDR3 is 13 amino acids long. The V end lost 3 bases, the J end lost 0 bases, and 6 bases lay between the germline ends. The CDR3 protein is CSASPGAKNIQYF. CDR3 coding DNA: TGCAGTGCTAGTCCAGGAGCCAAAAACATTCAGTACTTC.

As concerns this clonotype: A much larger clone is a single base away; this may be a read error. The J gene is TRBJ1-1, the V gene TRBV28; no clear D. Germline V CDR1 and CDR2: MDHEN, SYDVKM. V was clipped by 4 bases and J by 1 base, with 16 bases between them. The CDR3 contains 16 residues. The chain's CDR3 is CASSSPRSSRNTEAFF. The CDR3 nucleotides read TGTGCCAGCAGTTCTCCACGTTCATCTCGGAACACTGAAGCTTTCTTT.

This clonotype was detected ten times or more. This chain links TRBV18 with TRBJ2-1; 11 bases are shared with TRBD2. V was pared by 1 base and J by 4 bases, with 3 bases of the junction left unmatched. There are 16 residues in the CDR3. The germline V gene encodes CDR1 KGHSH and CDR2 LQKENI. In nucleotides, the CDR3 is TGTGCCAGCTCACCACTGACTAGCGGGGTTTACAATGAGCAGTTCTTC. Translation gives CASSPLTSGVYNEQFF.

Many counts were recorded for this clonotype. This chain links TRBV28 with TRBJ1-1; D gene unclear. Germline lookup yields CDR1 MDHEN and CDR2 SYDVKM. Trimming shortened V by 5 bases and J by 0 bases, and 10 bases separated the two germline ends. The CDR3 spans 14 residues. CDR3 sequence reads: CASSLSQLNTEAFF. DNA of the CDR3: TGTGCCAGCAGTCTATCACAGCTGAACACTGAAGCTTTCTTT.

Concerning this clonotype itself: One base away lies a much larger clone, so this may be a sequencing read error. The CDR3 here is CSANRDRSTEAFF. The DNA for the CDR3 is TGCAGCGCGAATAGGGACCGAAGCACTGAAGCTTTCTTT. The chain uses TRBV29-1 and TRBJ1-1, with D perhaps TRBD1 (5 bases). Trimming removed 7 bases at V and 4 bases at J, with 16 bases between. This CDR3 has 13 amino acids. Germline V gene sequence: CDR1 SQVTM, CDR2 ANQGSEA.

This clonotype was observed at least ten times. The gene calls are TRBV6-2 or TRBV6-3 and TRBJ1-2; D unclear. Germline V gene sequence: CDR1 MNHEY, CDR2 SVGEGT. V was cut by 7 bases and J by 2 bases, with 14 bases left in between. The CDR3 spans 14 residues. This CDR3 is CASNWQRHNYGYTF. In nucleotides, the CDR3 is TGTGCCAGCAATTGGCAGAGGCACAACTATGGCTACACCTTC.

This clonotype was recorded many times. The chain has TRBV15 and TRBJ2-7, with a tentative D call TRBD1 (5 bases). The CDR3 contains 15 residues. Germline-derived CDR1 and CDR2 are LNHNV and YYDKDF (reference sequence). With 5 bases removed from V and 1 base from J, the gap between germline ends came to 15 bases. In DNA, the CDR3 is TGTGCCACCAGCGGCGAGTGGGGCCGATCCTACGAGCAGTACTTC. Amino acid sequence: CATSGEWGRSYEQYF.

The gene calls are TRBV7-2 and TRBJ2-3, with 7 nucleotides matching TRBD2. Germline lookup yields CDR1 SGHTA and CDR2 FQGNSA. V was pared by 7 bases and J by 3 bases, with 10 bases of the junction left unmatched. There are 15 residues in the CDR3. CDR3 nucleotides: TGTGCCAGCATCTTCGCGAGCGGGATAACAGATACGCAGTATTTT. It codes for CASIFASGITDTQYF.

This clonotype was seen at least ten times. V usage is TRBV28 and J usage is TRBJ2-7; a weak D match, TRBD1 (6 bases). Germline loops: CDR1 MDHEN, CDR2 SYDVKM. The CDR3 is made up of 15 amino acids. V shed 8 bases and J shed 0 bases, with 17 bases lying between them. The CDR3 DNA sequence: TGTGCCAGCGCACCACAGGGTGGCGGCTCCTACGAGCAGTACTTC. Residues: CASAPQGGGSYEQYF.